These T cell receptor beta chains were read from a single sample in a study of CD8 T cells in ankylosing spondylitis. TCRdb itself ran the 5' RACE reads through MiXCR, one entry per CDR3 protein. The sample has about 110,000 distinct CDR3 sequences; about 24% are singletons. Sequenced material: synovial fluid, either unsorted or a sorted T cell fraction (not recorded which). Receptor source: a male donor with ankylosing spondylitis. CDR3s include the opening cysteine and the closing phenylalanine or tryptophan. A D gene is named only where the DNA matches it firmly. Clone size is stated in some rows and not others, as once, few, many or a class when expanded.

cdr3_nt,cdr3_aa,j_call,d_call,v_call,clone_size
TGCAGTGCACTAGGGACGACAAGGGAAGCTTTCTTT,CSALGTTREAFF,TRBJ1-1,.,TRBV20-1,.
TGTGCCAGTAGTACCCGGACTAGCGGGGTCTACGAGCAGTACTTC,CASSTRTSGVYEQYF,TRBJ2-7,TRBD2,TRBV19,.
TGTGCCAGCAGCCAAGACAGGGGGAATGAGCAGTTCTTC,CASSQDRGNEQFF,TRBJ2-1,TRBD1,TRBV7-8,few
TGTGCCAGCAGTGAAGGCGGGATGGTAGATACGCAGTATTTT,CASSEGGMVDTQYF,TRBJ2-3,.,TRBV2,.
TGCAGCGCGAGCAGGGTCCAAGAGACCCAGTACTTC,CSASRVQETQYF,TRBJ2-5,.,TRBV29-1,few
TGCGCCAGCAGCTTGACTAGCGGGATAGCCAAAAACATTCAGTACTTC,CASSLTSGIAKNIQYF,TRBJ2-4,TRBD2,TRBV5-1,few
TGCAGTGCTAGAAGAGGGGAGACAGGGGGCGAAGAAAAACTGTTTTTT,CSARRGETGGEEKLFF,TRBJ1-4,TRBD1,TRBV20-1,few
TGTGCCAGCAGTTTAGCACTAGGGGGGCACGGGGAGCTGTTTTTT,CASSLALGGHGELFF,TRBJ2-2,.,TRBV12-3/TRBV12-4,.
TGCAGTGCTATGGACACCGGGGAGCTGTTTTTT,CSAMDTGELFF,TRBJ2-2,.,TRBV20-1,.
TGCAGTGCTAAACTCCCGCGGGGGACCGCGAACACCGGGGAGCTGTTTTTT,CSAKLPRGTANTGELFF,TRBJ2-2,TRBD2,TRBV20-1,many
TGTGCCACCAGCAGAGATTACTTCAGGGGGCCGGATGGAAACACCATATATTTT,CATSRDYFRGPDGNTIYF,TRBJ1-3,TRBD1,TRBV15,.
TGTGCCAGCAGTCCACAGCGAGACGGCACAGATACGCAGTATTTT,CASSPQRDGTDTQYF,TRBJ2-3,.,TRBV12-3/TRBV12-4,.
TGTGCCAGCGGCAGGGGTTACGAGCAGTACTTC,CASGRGYEQYF,TRBJ2-7,.,TRBV12-3/TRBV12-4,few
TGTGCCAGCAGCTTAGGGGGTCGGGACAGCGTCCTAAACTTC,CASSLGGRDSVLNF,TRBJ2-7,TRBD1,TRBV2,few
TGTGCCAGCAGGATCGACAGGGGGGACACTGAAGCTTTCTTT,CASRIDRGDTEAFF,TRBJ1-1,TRBD1,TRBV2,many
TGCGCCAGCAGCTTGGGCGGTCCTAGCACAGATACGCAGTATTTT,CASSLGGPSTDTQYF,TRBJ2-3,.,TRBV5-1,few
TGTGCCAGCAGCTTCCTAGCGGGAGCAGATACGCAGTATTTT,CASSFLAGADTQYF,TRBJ2-3,TRBD2,TRBV4-2,many
TGTGCCAGCAGAGGTGGACTAGCGAACACCGGGGAGCTGTTTTTT,CASRGGLANTGELFF,TRBJ2-2,TRBD2,TRBV2,.
TGTGCCAGCTCATCCCCGAACACCGGGGAGCTGTTTTTT,CASSSPNTGELFF,TRBJ2-2,.,TRBV18,few
TGCAGTGCCGGAGACGGGACCGGGACAGGTGACTACGAGCAGTACTTC,CSAGDGTGTGDYEQYF,TRBJ2-7,TRBD1,TRBV20-1,.
TGTGCCAGCAGCTTAGCCACAGGGGCGCCAGATACGCAGTATTTT,CASSLATGAPDTQYF,TRBJ2-3,TRBD1,TRBV7-9,few
TGCGCCAGCAGTGAGACTAGCGTCGACAATGAGCAGTTCTTC,CASSETSVDNEQFF,TRBJ2-1,TRBD2,TRBV10-2,.
TGTGCCAGCAGCCAAGGGAGGACAGGGGGTTTGAGCAATCAGCCCCAGCATTTT,CASSQGRTGGLSNQPQHF,TRBJ1-5,TRBD1,TRBV3-1,few
TGCAGCGTTGTTCGGGGCCAGGAGGGTGGCTACACCTTC,CSVVRGQEGGYTF,TRBJ1-2,.,TRBV29-1,.
TGTGCCAGCTCACCCCCCGGGACAGACAACACTGAAGCTTTCTTT,CASSPPGTDNTEAFF,TRBJ1-1,TRBD1,TRBV18,few
TGTGCCAGCAGCCAAGAATTAGGGCTTGCTTACTACGAGCAGTACTTC,CASSQELGLAYYEQYF,TRBJ2-7,.,TRBV4-2,.
TGCAGTGCTAACCCGGGACAGCGGAACGAGCAGTACTTC,CSANPGQRNEQYF,TRBJ2-7,TRBD1,TRBV20-1,.
TGTGCCAGCAGTTTACAGGGGGCTTTCACCGGGGAGCTGTTTTTT,CASSLQGAFTGELFF,TRBJ2-2,TRBD1,TRBV2,.
TGCGCCAGCAGCGCCTCGGGGAACGAGCAGTACTTC,CASSASGNEQYF,TRBJ2-7,.,TRBV5-1,.